A single sample gave rise to the 22 T cell receptor beta chains below, sequenced in a study of T cells in Graves' hyperthyroidism and ophthalmopathy. Amplification of TCR beta CDR3 regions used RNA as the template. HTBI primers were employed in a first-round RT-PCR of the TCR CDR3. TCRdb used MiXCR to reprocess the multiplex PCR reads, holding one entry per CDR3 protein. Among 450,000 to 700,000 distinct CDR3 sequences, around 42% were seen once, and the ten largest hold about 8.3%. Sequencing was performed on peripheral blood or thyroid tissue (not recorded which). All receptors derive from a woman younger than 30 with Graves' hyperthyroidism.

The table lists this clonotype with a count of one. The J gene is TRBJ1-2, the V gene TRBV15; possible D gene TRBD1, 5 bases. The germline V gene has CDR1 LNHNV and CDR2 YYDKDF (reference sequence). This CDR3 spans 14 amino acids. Trimming took off 4 bases at V and 7 bases at J, with 16 bases between the two ends. For the CDR3, the DNA is TGTGCCACCAGCAAGGTCTCAGTAGGGGCTGGCTACACCTTC. This gives the protein CATSKVSVGAGYTF.

Regarding this clonotype: It may be a read error: a sequence one base away is much more abundant. This chain joins TRBV7-9 and TRBJ2-7; D possibly corresponds to TRBD2 (5 bases). The V gene's germline CDR1 is SEHNR and CDR2 FQNEAQ (reference sequence). V dropped 2 bases and J dropped 3 bases, with 23 bases sitting between them. The length of the CDR3 is 18 residues. CDR3 protein: CASSLTPYGVSPSYEQYF. The CDR3 DNA sequence: TGTGCCAGCAGCTTAACCCCCTACGGGGTAAGCCCCAGCTACGAGCAGTACTTC.

This clonotype came up many times. V is TRBV7-8 and J is TRBJ2-7; a weak D match, TRBD1 (6 bases). Trimming removed 3 bases at V and 3 bases at J, with 12 bases between. Germline V gene data show CDR1 as SGHVS and CDR2 as FQNEAQ. The CDR3 has 14 amino acids. The CDR3 protein is CASSFDRTLYEQYF. Written as DNA, the CDR3 is TGTGCCAGCAGCTTCGACAGGACTCTCTACGAGCAGTACTTC.

This sequence joins TRBV10-3 and TRBJ1-1; a possible D gene is TRBD1 (6 bases). Germline V gene data show CDR1 as ENHRY and CDR2 as SYGVKD. The ends were cut back, 2 bases at V and 8 bases at J, with 12 bases in the middle. The CDR3 length is 13 residues. CDR3 region: CAISEGQKKEAFF. The CDR3 bases are TGTGCCATCAGTGAGGGACAGAAAAAAGAAGCTTTCTTT.

This clonotype appeared many times. J is TRBJ1-6 and V is TRBV5-5; D not certain. Trimming took 0 bases from V and 4 from J, leaving 5 bases between them. This CDR3 contains 14 residues. The V gene's germline CDR1 is SGHKS and CDR2 YYEKEE (reference sequence). This CDR3 is CASSLEGYNSPLHF. The CDR3, as DNA: TGTGCCAGCAGCTTGGAGGGTTATAATTCACCCCTCCACTTT.

The V and J genes are TRBV10-3 and TRBJ1-2; TRBD1 might be the D (6 bases). CDR3 size: 17 residues. The germline V and J ends were trimmed by 7 bases and 7 bases, with 28 bases remaining between them. The V gene's germline CDR1 is ENHRY and CDR2 SYGVKD. CDR3 residues: CAITPGAVGSQSSGYTF. In DNA form, the CDR3 reads TGTGCCATCACTCCGGGGGCGGTCGGGTCTCAATCGTCTGGCTACACCTTC.

The chain recombines TRBV2 with TRBJ1-2; possible D gene TRBD1, 5 bases. The length of the CDR3 is 14 residues. Trimming shortened V by 1 base and J by 3 bases, and 9 bases separated the two germline ends. CDR1 SNHLY and CDR2 FYNNEI come from the germline V gene. CDR3 sequence reads: CASSEEAGDYGYTF. CDR3 sequence (DNA): TGTGCCAGCAGTGAAGAGGCGGGGGACTATGGCTACACCTTC.

The CDR3 DNA reads as TGTGCCAGCAGCCAAGTTAACAGTCGGGACACCGGGGAGCTGTTTTTT. Amino acid sequence: CASSQVNSRDTGELFF. V and J are TRBV14 and TRBJ2-2; unclear D gene. V lost 1 base, J lost 3 bases, and 12 bases lay in between. Germline CDR1 reads SGHDN; CDR2 reads FVKESK. The CDR3 contains 16 residues.

This clonotype has ten or more counts. The chain carries TRBV14 and TRBJ1-5; 8 nucleotides align to TRBD1. Germline V CDR1 and CDR2: SGHDN, FVKESK. V dropped 5 bases and J dropped 2; count of bases not matched to a gene: 8. The CDR3 is 16 residues long. The CDR3 DNA reads TGTGCCAGCAGCGCCCGGACAGGGTCGGGCAATCAGCCCCAGCATTTT. As protein: CASSARTGSGNQPQHF.

The V call is TRBV10-3, the J call TRBJ2-7, with 8 positions matching TRBD1. CDR3 length: 14 amino acids. Germline assignment: CDR1 ENHRY and CDR2 SYGVKD. The CDR3 sequence is CAREPGQDRNEQYF. The CDR3 nucleotides read TGTGCTAGAGAACCGGGACAGGATCGTAACGAGCAGTACTTC.

In this sample, this clonotype turned up many times. V is TRBV20-1 and J is TRBJ2-5; 7 nucleotides line up with TRBD2. The germline V gene encodes CDR1 DFQATT and CDR2 SNEGSKA (reference sequence). This CDR3 region has 14 residues. Trimming removed 6 bases from V and 4 bases from J; junction bases left unmatched: 11. CDR3 nucleotides: TGCAGTGCCCCTCGGGGGGAGGAGGGAGAGACCCAGTACTTC. It specifies CSAPRGEEGETQYF.

The V and J genes are TRBV2 and TRBJ1-1, with D hard to call. Germline CDR1 reads SNHLY; CDR2 reads FYNNEI. The CDR3 covers 15 residues. Trimming took 4 bases from V and 3 from J, leaving 15 bases between them. CDR3 sequence reads: CASSASSDWDTEAFF. CDR3 nucleotide sequence: TGTGCCAGCAGTGCTAGTAGTGATTGGGACACTGAAGCTTTCTTT.

CDR3 sequence: CATRWDRGGETQYF. The CDR3 DNA reads as TGTGCCACCCGCTGGGACAGGGGTGGCGAGACCCAGTACTTC. The chain couples TRBV15 to TRBJ2-5, with 10 bases that match TRBD1. The CDR3 totals 14 residues. Germline CDR1 and CDR2: LNHNV and YYDKDF (reference sequence). Trimming took 8 bases from V and 5 from J; bases not matched to a gene: 8.

The table lists this clonotype with many counts. The CDR3, as DNA: TGTGCCAGTGAACAGGAGGGTGGAAAACTGTTTTTT. The encoded protein is CASEQEGGKLFF. This sequence joins TRBV6-6 and TRBJ1-4; tentatively, D is TRBD1 (5 bases). CDR3 length equals 12 residues. V was pared by 9 bases and J by 10 bases, with 15 bases between. Germline CDR1 reads MNHNY; CDR2 reads SVGAGI (reference sequence).

In this sample, this clonotype turned up a few times. One junction end disagrees with the germline gene, perhaps due to a read error. The V call is TRBV2, the J call TRBJ1-2; D is ambiguous. The CDR3 covers 13 residues. CDR1 and CDR2 (germline): SNHLY, FYNNEI. The CDR3 loop is CASSTSVGYGCTF. In DNA, the CDR3 is TGTGCCAGCAGTACAAGTGTGGGCTATGGCTGCACCTTC.

This clonotype occurred once. This chain links TRBV6-4 with TRBJ2-3; D unresolved. Germline CDR1 MRHNA, CDR2 SNTAGT. V was trimmed by 0 bases and J by 0 bases, leaving 10 bases between them. The CDR3 covers 16 residues. CDR3 in amino acids: CASSDSAGLSTDTQYF. Here the CDR3 DNA reads TGTGCCAGCAGTGACTCGGCCGGCCTTAGCACAGATACGCAGTATTTT.

In DNA form, the CDR3 reads TGCAGTGCTAGAGATGGAGCTAACTATGGCTACACCTTC. Translating it yields CSARDGANYGYTF. The chain combines TRBV20-1 with TRBJ1-2; D remains ambiguous. The CDR3 length is 13 residues. Trimming pared 0 bases from V and 0 bases from J, leaving 5 bases between. Germline-derived CDR1 and CDR2 are DFQATT and SNEGSKA (reference sequence).

At least ten counts were recorded for this clonotype. The gene calls are TRBV29-1 and TRBJ1-1; D is undetermined. The length of the CDR3 is 12 residues. V lost 7 bases to trimming and J lost 1 base, with 10 bases between them. The germline gives CDR1 SQVTM, CDR2 ANQGSEA. Here the CDR3 reads CSATWGNTEAFF. For the CDR3, the DNA is TGCAGCGCAACATGGGGGAACACTGAAGCTTTCTTT.

To note about this clonotype: This sequence may be a read error, since a much larger clone differs from it by one base. The J gene is TRBJ2-7, the V gene TRBV19; D is possibly TRBD1 or TRBD2 (6 bases each). The CDR3 loop spans 14 amino acids. Germline CDR1 LNHDA, CDR2 SQIVND (reference sequence). With 11 bases removed from V and 0 bases from J, the gap between germline ends came to 17 bases. The CDR3 DNA sequence: TGTGCCGCCAGTAGGGGGGCTAGCTCCTACGAGCAGTACTTC. This sequence encodes CAASRGASSYEQYF.

The rearrangement links TRBV25-1 to TRBJ1-1; the match to TRBD1 covers 7 bases. The germline CDR1 and CDR2 sequences are MGHDK and SYGVNS. The CDR3 length is 11 residues. The CDR3 loop reads CARDPRGTAFF. The CDR3 DNA reads TGTGCTAGAGACCCCAGGGGGACAGCTTTCTTT.

The chain uses TRBV2 and TRBJ2-5; either TRBD1 or TRBD2 may supply D (5 bases each). The DNA end is a closer match to TRBJ2-1, so the J assignment may be wrong. Germline V gene lookup returns CDR1 SNHLY and CDR2 FYNNEI. This CDR3 comprises 17 residues. CDR3 sequence: CASSEPSFKDTGNEQFF. DNA for the CDR3: TGTGCCAGCAGTGAACCGAGCTTTAAGGACACGGGGAATGAGCAGTTCTTC.

This clonotype was counted ten times or more. The chain uses TRBV27 and TRBJ1-1; no reliable D call. Germline lookup yields CDR1 MNHEY and CDR2 SMNVEV (reference sequence). This CDR3 region has 13 residues. V lost 4 bases to trimming and J lost 7 bases, with 13 bases between them. The CDR3 nucleotides are TGTGCCAGCAGTTCGCCCAGCCCCTATGAAGCTTTCTTT. It codes for CASSSPSPYEAFF.